This T cell receptor (beta chain) was found in a study of shared clonotypes between healthy human individuals. The study, taken as a whole, reports: Clonotypes shared by all four sorted-subset donors had higher generation probabilities than non-shared clonotypes.

Germline V CDR1 and CDR2: MNHEY, SMNVEV (reference sequence). The V and J ends lost 3 bases and 4 bases, in that order; junction bases with no gene match: 5. The CDR3 is 15 residues long. TCRdb keeps only in-frame clones here, not all; method: immunoSEQ multiplex PCR. This table holds hundreds of thousands of clones, about 96% found once. CD45RO-negative CD8 cells positively selected for CCR7 made up the naive population, which excluded terminally differentiated effector memory CD45RA+ cells. To note about this clone: Its target is not known.

This sequence was found in a man aged 30 to 39 in good health. The rearrangement joins TRBV27 to TRBJ2-1, with 8 positions matching TRBD2. The sample taken for sequencing was naive CD8+ T cells sorted from blood. This chain's CDR3 is CASSFSREVYNEQFF. CDR3 coding DNA: TGTGCCAGCAGTTTCTCGCGGGAGGTGTACAATGAGCAGTTCTTC.